This TCR beta chain was profiled in a study of cytomegalovirus exposure and HLA in healthy donors. Study results and limitations: A later look showed TCR association rates differing by HLA locus, highest for DRB1 and lowest for HLA-C. TCR beta V segments were, for the most part, productive about 87% or about 30% of the time in an earlier analysis. According to the study, about 180 TCR beta chains were cytomegalovirus-associated. For presence/absence analyses, sequencing depth was assumed to be roughly uniform across donors.

V was clipped by 4 bases and J by 8 bases, with 17 bases between them. The CDR3 runs to 15 residues. The germline V gene has CDR1 SGHDN and CDR2 FVKESK. A multiplex PCR was run with 60 Vbeta primers and 13 Jbeta primers. TCRdb's table, derived via immunoSEQ multiplex PCR, lists solely in-frame clones and lacks some. Of 150,000 to 200,000 clones listed, around 74% are singletons. Regarding this clone: Its antigen is unknown.

The sequence derives from a woman aged 25-40 years in good health and CMV-seronegative. Sequences were obtained from PBMCs. The chain has TRBV14 and TRBJ1-4; no reliable D call. The CDR3, as DNA: TGTGCCAGCAGCCTCGCCGCCCCTCCCCGGGAAAAACTGTTTTTT. This encodes CASSLAAPPREKLFF.